Only a few counts were recorded for the clone carrying this T cell receptor (beta chain). TCRdb re-called the RT-PCR reads with MiXCR, one entry per CDR3 protein. Of more than 450,000 distinct CDR3 sequences in the sample, about 10% are singletons; the top ten hold 9.5% to 11%. J gave up 4 bases and V 5 bases, and 3 bases lay outside the gene matches. CDR3 length equals 13 residues. Germline V CDR1 and CDR2: SGHVS, FQNEAQ. The data originate from a study of response to subunit inactivated influenza vaccine. These data also formed part of another study, on T cells expressing NK-cell markers. As that report states: What made the TCR beta cDNA was 5'RACE template switching with UMIs. HCMV serostatus: most of the eight sequenced donors positive, one negative. The HCMV specificity of the expanded NKG2C+ T cell clones stayed unresolved.

This chain uses TRBV7-8 with TRBJ2-5; 8 bases fit TRBD1. The sequence was obtained from a man aged 50-59 years who received an inactivated influenza vaccine. The sequencing here drew on PBMCs from blood, taken on the day of vaccination. The CDR3 sequence is CASSKGQGETQYF. The CDR3 nucleotides are TGTGCCAGCAGCAAAGGACAGGGAGAGACCCAGTACTTC.